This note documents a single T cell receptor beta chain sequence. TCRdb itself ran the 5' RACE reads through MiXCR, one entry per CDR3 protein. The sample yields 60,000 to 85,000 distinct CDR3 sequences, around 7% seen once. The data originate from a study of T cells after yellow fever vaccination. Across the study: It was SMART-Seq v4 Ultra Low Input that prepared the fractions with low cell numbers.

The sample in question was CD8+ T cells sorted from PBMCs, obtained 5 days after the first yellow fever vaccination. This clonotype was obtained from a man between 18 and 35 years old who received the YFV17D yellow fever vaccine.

CDR3 nucleotides: TGTGCCAGCAGTTACCCTAAATTAGCGGGGGGCGGCTATACGCAGTATTTT. It translates to CASSYPKLAGGGYTQYF. The genes are TRBV6-5 and TRBJ2-3; 10 bases map to TRBD2. Germline V gene data show CDR1 as MNHEY and CDR2 as SVGAGI. V gave up 2 bases and J gave up 7 bases; unmatched junction bases: 12. This CDR3 is built from 17 residues.